One and the same sample provided the 26 T cell receptor beta chains below, sequenced in a study of memory CD8 T cells in hepatitis C reinfection. Time point defined: pre-reinfection, 55 to 20 weeks before reinfection detection. Sorted cells were sequenced directly ex vivo without any in vitro expansion. TCRdb's table, derived via immunoSEQ multiplex PCR, lists solely in-frame clones and lacks some. Of 45,000 to 65,000 clones in the sample, under 90% were seen once. Sequences were obtained from naive CD8+ T cells sorted from blood. The receptors were gathered from a young man with hepatitis C virus infection.

The chain uses TRBV4-3 and TRBJ2-5; TRBD2 aligns across 8 bases. Per germline, CDR1 LGHNA and CDR2 YSLEER. V lost 0 bases, J lost 4 bases, and 4 bases stayed unmatched. This CDR3 has 15 residues. The CDR3 bases are TGCGCCAGCAGCCAAGATGGACTAGCACTAGAGACCCAGTACTTC. This sequence encodes CASSQDGLALETQYF.

The V and J genes are TRBV7-9 and TRBJ2-3, with D hard to call. The CDR3 consists of 14 residues. The germline V and J ends were trimmed by 3 bases and 1 base, with 8 bases remaining between them. Germline lookup yields CDR1 SEHNR and CDR2 FQNEAQ (reference sequence). DNA for the CDR3: TGTGCCAGCAGCTTTGCCAGTGGCACAGATACGCAGTATTTT. Its translation: CASSFASGTDTQYF.

The chain is built from TRBV6-5 and TRBJ1-1; D uncertain. Per germline, CDR1 MNHEY and CDR2 SVGAGI. The CDR3 has 13 residues. The germline V and J ends were trimmed by 4 bases and 4 bases, with 10 bases remaining between them. The CDR3, as DNA: TGTGCCAGCAGTTTCGGGGAGGGCACTGAAGCTTTCTTT. It translates to CASSFGEGTEAFF.

The rearrangement joins TRBV19 to TRBJ2-2; a weak D match, TRBD2 (5 bases). The CDR3 has 15 amino acids. CDR1 and CDR2 from the germline V gene are LNHDA and SQIVND (reference sequence). The V end lost 1 base, the J end lost 5 bases, and 11 bases lay between the germline ends. The CDR3 here is CASSIASRATGELFF. CDR3 bases: TGTGCCAGTAGTATAGCTAGCAGAGCGACCGGGGAGCTGTTTTTT.

V usage is TRBV15 and J usage is TRBJ2-5, with D perhaps matching TRBD1 (6 bases). The germline CDR1 and CDR2 sequences are LNHNV and YYDKDF (reference sequence). With 0 bases removed from V and 6 bases from J, the gap between germline ends came to 14 bases. This CDR3 contains 15 residues. The CDR3 coding sequence is TGTGCCACCAGCAGAGATCGAGGCAGGGGAAAGACCCAGTACTTC. This translates into CATSRDRGRGKTQYF.

This chain uses TRBV5-1 with TRBJ2-3; D is ambiguous. The CDR3 length is 15 residues. Trimming took 2 bases from V and 1 from J, leaving 11 bases between them. Germline V CDR1 and CDR2: SGHRS, YFSETQ. CDR3 amino acids: CASSLNSRGTDTQYF. CDR3 bases: TGCGCCAGCAGCTTAAATAGCCGGGGCACAGATACGCAGTATTTT.

The rearrangement uses TRBV7-8 and TRBJ2-1; D gene unclear. The CDR3 extends over 14 amino acids. V was shortened by 1 base and J by 4 bases, with 8 bases between the two germline ends. CDR1 and CDR2 (germline): SGHVS, FQNEAQ. The CDR3 DNA sequence: TGTGCCAGCAGCTTAGTACTTTCATACAATGAGCAGTTCTTC. Translating it yields CASSLVLSYNEQFF.

This clone turned up a few times. This rearrangement joins TRBV7-9 to TRBJ1-2; D may be TRBD1 (5 bases). Germline V lookup: CDR1 SEHNR, CDR2 FQNEAQ (reference sequence). Trimming shortened V by 1 base and J by 6 bases, and 15 bases separated the two germline ends. The CDR3 has 15 residues. In nucleotides, the CDR3 is TGTGCCAGCAGCTTAGACCAGGGACTACCGAATGGCTACACCTTC. It translates to CASSLDQGLPNGYTF.

The chain is built from TRBV6-1 and TRBJ2-3; D is unresolved. CDR1 is MNHNS and CDR2 is SASEGT in the germline V gene. V was clipped by 7 bases and J by 0 bases, with 8 bases between them. This CDR3 spans 13 amino acids. The CDR3 protein is CASTPLSTDTQYF. The DNA for the CDR3 is TGTGCCAGCACCCCCCTGAGCACAGATACGCAGTATTTT.

V usage is TRBV10-2 and J usage is TRBJ2-5; tentative D call: TRBD2 (5 bases). The germline V gene has CDR1 WSHSY and CDR2 SAAADI. The CDR3 totals 14 residues. Trimming removed 9 bases at V and 3 bases at J, with 17 bases between. As DNA, the CDR3 is TGCGCCAGTTCACTTATCGACGGGGAAGAGACCCAGTACTTC. Its protein is CASSLIDGEETQYF.

This clone was detected a few times. The chain has TRBV5-1 and TRBJ2-7; maybe TRBD2 (6 bases). Germline assignment: CDR1 SGHRS and CDR2 YFSETQ. The CDR3 runs to 14 residues. The V gene lost 4 bases and the J gene lost 7 bases, with 18 bases spanning the gap. The CDR3: CASSPRAGPGEQYF. CDR3 nucleotides: TGCGCCAGCAGCCCCCGCGCGGGGCCTGGGGAGCAGTACTTC.

This clone was found a few times. J is TRBJ2-2 and V is TRBV9; 7 positions match TRBD1. Germline loops: CDR1 SGDLS, CDR2 YYNGEE. The V and J ends lost 5 bases and 8 bases, in that order; junction bases with no gene match: 9. This CDR3 has 14 amino acids. The CDR3 nucleotides read TGTGCCAGCAGTGCAGGGGGTGGCGCGGGGGAGCTGTTTTTT. Its protein is CASSAGGGAGELFF.

The chain combines TRBV27 with TRBJ2-3; 7 bases map to TRBD2. Per the germline V gene, CDR1 is MNHEY and CDR2 is SMNVEV (reference sequence). The length of the CDR3 is 15 residues. V dropped 2 bases and J dropped 0; count of bases not matched to a gene: 2. CDR3 nucleotides: TGTGCCAGCAGTTTAGGGAGGGAGAGCACAGATACGCAGTATTTT. Its protein product is CASSLGRESTDTQYF.

This chain uses TRBV4-1 with TRBJ1-1, with D possibly being TRBD1 (6 bases). Germline V CDR1 and CDR2: MGHRA, YSYEKL. Trimming left V 4 bases short and J 1 base short, with 10 bases between. The CDR3 totals 14 residues. The CDR3, as DNA: TGCGCCAGCAGCCTCGGGGGGCCGAACACTGAAGCTTTCTTT. Translated: CASSLGGPNTEAFF.

This clone was observed a single time. This chain links TRBV14 with TRBJ2-3; TRBD1 matches at 8 bases. J was trimmed by 0 bases and V by 7 bases; bases with no gene match: 6. The germline V gene has CDR1 SGHDN and CDR2 FVKESK. The CDR3 loop spans 15 amino acids. The CDR3 sequence is CASTETGGSTDTQYF. The CDR3 nucleotides read TGTGCCAGCACGGAAACAGGGGGTAGCACAGATACGCAGTATTTT. The entire variable domain, with the rest obtained from reference TRBV14 and TRBJ2-3, is as follows: EAGVTQFPSHSVIEKGQTVTLRCDPISGHDNLYWYRRVMGKEIKFLLHFVKESKQDESGMPNNRFLAERTGGTYSTLKVQPAELEDSGVYFCASTETGGSTDTQYFGPGTRLTVL.

In its sample, this clone was seen a few times. V is TRBV5-1 and J is TRBJ2-7; possible D gene TRBD2, 5 bases. V lost 4 bases, J lost 5 bases, and 13 bases lay in between. Germline V gene lookup returns CDR1 SGHRS and CDR2 YFSETQ. The CDR3 runs 13 residues. CDR3 nucleotides: TGCGCCAGCAGCCGCTCCGGGAACAACGAGCAGTACTTC. Amino acids: CASSRSGNNEQYF. Full variable domain (rest looked up from reference TRBV5-1 and TRBJ2-7): KAGVTQTPRYLIKTRGQQVTLSCSPISGHRSVSWYQQTPGQGLQFLFEYFSETQRNKGNFPGRFSGRQFSNSRSEMNVSTLELGDSALYLCASSRSGNNEQYFGPGTRLTVT.

The chain joins TRBV2 to TRBJ2-7; 10 bases are a match to TRBD1. V lost 7 bases to trimming and J lost 5 bases; unmatched junction nucleotides: 8. The CDR3 is 14 amino acids. In germline, CDR1 is SNHLY, CDR2 FYNNEI. The CDR3 DNA reads as TGTGCCAGCAAACGGACAGGGGGTCCCGACGAGCAGTACTTC. Translation: CASKRTGGPDEQYF.

The CDR3 coding sequence is TGTGCCAGCAGCTTAGGGGGGGAACAAGAGACCCAGTACTTC. The encoded protein is CASSLGGEQETQYF. The chain has TRBV7-2 and TRBJ2-5, with D possibly matching TRBD2 (6 bases). CDR1 is SGHTA and CDR2 is FQGNSA in the germline V gene. V was trimmed by 1 base and J by 2 bases, leaving 8 bases between them. The CDR3 length is 14 residues.

This clone was counted a single time. Other nucleotide sequences in the sample specify the same CDR3. V is TRBV29-1 and J is TRBJ1-1, with 8 bases aligning to TRBD1. Per the germline V gene, CDR1 is SQVTM and CDR2 is ANQGSEA. V shed 3 bases, J shed 3 bases, and the junction held 0 bases outside the gene matches. The CDR3 loop spans 12 amino acids. The CDR3 here is CSVETGDTEAFF. Here the CDR3 DNA reads TGCAGCGTTGAGACAGGGGACACTGAAGCTTTCTTT.

CDR3 region: CASSSGTSGRAENEQFF. The CDR3 nucleotides are TGTGCCAGCAGCTCCGGGACTAGCGGGAGGGCCGAAAATGAGCAGTTCTTC. The rearrangement links TRBV7-3 to TRBJ2-1, with 16 bases identical to TRBD2. After removal of 4 bases from V and 7 bases from J, the junction contained 7 bases not matched to a gene. Germline V gene data show CDR1 as SGHTA and CDR2 as FQGTGA. The CDR3 runs 17 residues.

The genes are TRBV7-8 and TRBJ1-5, with a tentative D call TRBD1 (5 bases). V dropped 4 bases and J dropped 3 bases, with 10 bases sitting between them. CDR1 is SGHVS and CDR2 is FQNEAQ in the germline V gene. The CDR3 is 14 amino acids. The DNA of the CDR3 is TGTGCCAGCAGCTACCAGGGACTCAATCAGCCCCAGCATTTT. Its protein is CASSYQGLNQPQHF.

About this clone itself: Other DNA sequences in the sample encode the same CDR3. The genes are TRBV19 and TRBJ2-1; 11 bases are a match to TRBD2. CDR1 and CDR2 from the germline V gene are LNHDA and SQIVND (reference sequence). This CDR3 has 16 residues. V dropped 3 bases and J dropped 4; count of bases not matched to a gene: 5. The CDR3 bases are TGTGCCAGTAGTATGCTAGCGGGGGGAGTGTACAATGAGCAGTTCTTC. This encodes CASSMLAGGVYNEQFF. Filled out from reference TRBV19 and TRBJ2-1, the complete variable domain reads DGGITQSPKYLFRKEGQNVTLSCEQNLNHDAMYWYRQDPGQGLRLIYYSQIVNDFQKGDIAEGYSVSREKKESFPLTVTSAQKNPTAFYLCASSMLAGGVYNEQFFGPGTRLTVL.

The rearrangement uses TRBV6-1 and TRBJ2-2; TRBD2 might be the D (6 bases). Trimming took off 6 bases at V and 2 bases at J, with 13 bases between the two ends. The CDR3 extends over 15 amino acids. The germline V gene has CDR1 MNHNS and CDR2 SASEGT. DNA of the CDR3: TGTGCCAGCAGGGAGGGATTTCTCAACACCGGGGAGCTGTTTTTT. Encoded protein: CASREGFLNTGELFF.

V and J are TRBV6-1 and TRBJ1-1, with 7 bases aligning to TRBD1. V lost 6 bases and J lost 5; bases outside the gene matches: 12. Germline assignment: CDR1 MNHNS and CDR2 SASEGT. This CDR3 spans 15 amino acids. Written as DNA, the CDR3 is TGTGCCAGCAGCCCCCGTGACAGGGAAGGGACTGAAGCTTTCTTT. Translating gives CASSPRDREGTEAFF.

CDR3 coding DNA: TGTGCCAGCAGTGTAGGGGGCAACACTGAAGCTTTCTTT. Encoded protein: CASSVGGNTEAFF. The chain is built from TRBV6-1 and TRBJ1-1, with 7 bases matching TRBD1. The CDR3 is 13 amino acids. CDR1 and CDR2 from the germline V gene are MNHNS and SASEGT. V shed 4 bases, J shed 2 bases, and the junction held 1 base outside the gene matches.

This clone was found once. The chain carries TRBV5-6 and TRBJ2-5; 9 nucleotides agree with TRBD2. V was clipped by 1 base and J by 5 bases; unmatched bases: 15. Germline CDR1 SGHDT, CDR2 YYEEEE. The CDR3 has 18 residues. CDR3 region: CASSLFGGGGSEGETQYF. The CDR3 nucleotides are TGTGCCAGCAGCTTGTTCGGCGGGGGGGGTTCAGAGGGGGAGACCCAGTACTTC.